Following are 30 T cell receptor beta chains from one sample sequenced in a study of blood T cell repertoires in COVID-19. The method was immunoSEQ multiplex PCR; TCRdb's version includes in-frame clones alone and lacks a portion of them. The sample lists some 290,000 clones, approximately 90% occurring once. The sequenced sample consisted of PBMCs or T cells enriched from blood (not recorded which). The source of these receptors is a woman aged 40 to 49 with acute COVID-19.

The chain couples TRBV30 to TRBJ1-2; D is unresolved. Deletions cut 2 bases from V and 4 bases from J, with 11 bases between. CDR3 length: 13 residues. In germline, CDR1 is GTSNPN, CDR2 SVGIG (reference sequence). Here the CDR3 reads CAWSPHGSYGYTF. CDR3 in DNA: TGTGCCTGGAGTCCCCATGGTAGCTATGGCTACACCTTC.

Here the CDR3 reads CASSLTSGGWQETQYF. The CDR3 DNA reads TGTGCCAGCAGCTTGACTAGCGGGGGATGGCAAGAGACCCAGTACTTC. This chain connects TRBV5-4 to TRBJ2-5, with 11 bases fitting TRBD2. Trimming at V came to 1 base and at J to 2 bases, leaving 4 bases not matched to a gene. The CDR3 extends over 16 amino acids. Germline V gene lookup returns CDR1 SGHNT and CDR2 YYREEE (reference sequence).

The rearrangement joins TRBV19 to TRBJ2-6, with a possible D match to TRBD1 (6 bases). V lost 3 bases to trimming and J lost 0 bases, with 12 bases between them. There are 17 residues in the CDR3. Germline CDR1 is LNHDA and CDR2 is SQIVND (reference sequence). The CDR3 DNA sequence: TGTGCCAGTAGTATGGGACACCCCCTCTCTGGGGCCAACGTCCTGACTTTC. It codes for CASSMGHPLSGANVLTF.

The chain carries TRBV11-2 and TRBJ1-5; TRBD1 matches at 7 bases. The germline gives CDR1 SGHAT, CDR2 FQNNGV. The CDR3 extends over 14 amino acids. Trimming removed 4 bases from V and 7 bases from J; junction bases left unmatched: 7. Here the CDR3 reads CASSYRGSGQPQHF. The CDR3 region has the DNA TGTGCCAGCAGCTACAGGGGATCAGGGCAGCCCCAGCATTTT.

The rearrangement joins TRBV6-6 to TRBJ1-5; 10 positions match TRBD1. Trimming cost V 6 bases and J 4 bases; bases outside gene matches: 6. CDR3 length: 15 residues. From germline, CDR1 is MNHNY and CDR2 SVGAGI (reference sequence). CDR3 sequence: CASRAGQGVNQPQHF. DNA of the CDR3: TGTGCCAGCAGGGCCGGACAGGGGGTTAATCAGCCCCAGCATTTT.

The chain uses TRBV28 and TRBJ1-1, with 7 bases identical to TRBD1. The ends lost 10 bases at V and 5 bases at J; junction bases unmatched: 16. CDR1 is MDHEN and CDR2 is SYDVKM in the germline V gene. The CDR3 is 15 residues long. The CDR3 DNA follows: TGTGCCACCTCGATCGGGGACAGACTAACTACTGAAGCTTTCTTT. Translation: CATSIGDRLTTEAFF.

The chain uses TRBV11-2 and TRBJ2-6, with 8 bases fitting TRBD1. Germline CDR1 SGHAT, CDR2 FQNNGV. The CDR3 contains 16 residues. J gave up 3 bases and V 2 bases, and 3 bases lay outside the gene matches. For the CDR3, the DNA is TGTGCCAGCAGCTTAACAGGGGGTTATGGGGCCAACGTCCTGACTTTC. Translating gives CASSLTGGYGANVLTF.

The chain carries TRBV28 and TRBJ2-5, with D tentatively TRBD2 (5 bases). The CDR3 spans 13 residues. CDR1 is MDHEN, CDR2 SYDVKM, per germline. V lost 4 bases and J lost 1, with 7 bases in between. The CDR3 bases are TGTGCCAGCAGTTGGAGCGGCCAAGAGACCCAGTACTTC. Translation gives CASSWSGQETQYF.

This chain joins TRBV19 and TRBJ1-5; D remains ambiguous. The germline V and J ends were trimmed by 9 bases and 7 bases, with 16 bases remaining between them. The CDR3 runs to 13 residues. Germline-derived CDR1 and CDR2 are LNHDA and SQIVND (reference sequence). The CDR3 DNA follows: TGTGCCAGCAAACCAGCACAGAACCAGCCCCAGCATTTT. This encodes CASKPAQNQPQHF. Full variable domain (missing parts from reference TRBV19 and TRBJ1-5): DGGITQSPKYLFRKEGQNVTLSCEQNLNHDAMYWYRQDPGQGLRLIYYSQIVNDFQKGDIAEGYSVSREKKESFPLTVTSAQKNPTAFYLCASKPAQNQPQHFGDGTRLSIL.

The chain is built from TRBV5-1 and TRBJ2-3; 14 bases map to TRBD2. The V gene end was trimmed by 4 bases and the J gene end by 0 bases; junction bases not matched to a gene: 10. Looked up from germline, CDR1 is SGHRS and CDR2 is YFSETQ. This CDR3 contains 19 residues. The CDR3 DNA follows: TGCGCCAGCAGCCGACCGCCGGGACTAGCGGGGGCGAGCACAGATACGCAGTATTTT. Encoded protein: CASSRPPGLAGASTDTQYF.

The V call is TRBV28, the J call TRBJ2-3, with 13 nucleotides matching TRBD2. The germline V gene encodes CDR1 MDHEN and CDR2 SYDVKM. V was pared by 5 bases and J by 2 bases, with 10 bases of the junction left unmatched. The CDR3 sequence is 18 residues long. The CDR3 nucleotides read TGTGCCAGCAGTGCACTCCCAGGGACTAGCGGGGTCACAGATACGCAGTATTTT. This gives the protein CASSALPGTSGVTDTQYF.

The chain combines TRBV11-3 with TRBJ2-5; possibly TRBD1 for D (6 bases). V lost 0 bases, J lost 4 bases, and 18 bases lay in between. The CDR3 sequence is 17 residues long. Germline V lookup: CDR1 SGHNT, CDR2 YENEEA. In nucleotides, the CDR3 is TGTGCCAGCAGCTTAGATGGCGGAAAAGGGGGTCGAGAGACCCAGTACTTC. Translating it yields CASSLDGGKGGRETQYF.

CDR3 in amino acids: CASSEGTGLSGNTIYF. CDR3 in DNA: TGTGCCAGCAGTGAAGGGACAGGCCTCTCTGGAAACACCATATATTTT. The chain employs TRBV25-1 and TRBJ1-3; 8 bases are a match to TRBD1. CDR1 and CDR2 from the germline V gene are MGHDK and SYGVNS. Germline trimming cut 2 bases from V and 0 bases from J; bases unmatched to any gene: 3. The CDR3 has 16 amino acids.

The V call is TRBV7-9, the J call TRBJ2-2; D possibly corresponds to TRBD2 (5 bases). Germline CDR1 reads SEHNR; CDR2 reads FQNEAQ (reference sequence). This CDR3 is 14 amino acids long. Trimming took 1 base from V and 4 from J, leaving 7 bases between them. The CDR3 region has the DNA TGTGCCAGCAGCTTAGGAAGCGGCACCGGGGAGCTGTTTTTT. Amino acids: CASSLGSGTGELFF.

This chain connects TRBV19 to TRBJ1-1; TRBD1 agrees at 8 bases. The length of the CDR3 is 14 residues. The V segment lost 5 bases and the J segment 7 bases; nucleotides outside the gene matches: 9. In germline, CDR1 is LNHDA, CDR2 SQIVND (reference sequence). This CDR3 reads CASSSGQGGHEAFF. In DNA form, the CDR3 reads TGTGCCAGTAGTTCCGGACAGGGAGGCCATGAAGCTTTCTTT.

The rearrangement uses TRBV10-3 and TRBJ2-7; 9 nucleotides match TRBD1. V gave up 0 bases and J gave up 6 bases; unmatched junction bases: 6. The CDR3 consists of 15 residues. CDR1 is ENHRY and CDR2 is SYGVKD in the germline V gene. The CDR3 loop is CAISESGQGVGEQYF. DNA of the CDR3: TGTGCCATCAGTGAGTCGGGACAGGGCGTAGGCGAGCAGTACTTC.

The chain is built from TRBV6-5 and TRBJ2-1; TRBD2 matches 10 bases. Trimming removed 5 bases from V and 5 bases from J; junction bases left unmatched: 6. The CDR3 contains 15 residues. Germline V gives CDR1 MNHEY, CDR2 SVGAGI. The CDR3 DNA follows: TGTGCCAGCAGTCCTGGACTAGCGGTGAACAATGAGCAGTTCTTC. Translating gives CASSPGLAVNNEQFF.

This chain joins TRBV2 and TRBJ1-3; the match to TRBD1 covers 8 bases. Germline assignment: CDR1 SNHLY and CDR2 FYNNEI. This CDR3 region has 15 residues. V shed 5 bases and J 3 bases; nucleotides not matched to a gene: 6. DNA for the CDR3: TGTGCCAGCAGTCGGACCGGGACAGGTGGAAACACCATATATTTT. It specifies CASSRTGTGGNTIYF.

This sequence joins TRBV6-2 or TRBV6-3 and TRBJ2-2, with 7 bases lining up with TRBD2. This CDR3 contains 17 residues. The V gene end was trimmed by 5 bases and the J gene end by 1 base; junction bases not matched to a gene: 10. The V gene's germline CDR1 is MNHEY and CDR2 SVGEGT. This CDR3 is CASSKGVIAGNTGELFF. CDR3 in DNA: TGTGCCAGCAGTAAAGGGGTCATAGCGGGGAACACCGGGGAGCTGTTTTTT.

This sequence joins TRBV30 and TRBJ2-1; 10 bases align to TRBD1. V lost 3 bases and J lost 3; bases outside the gene matches: 5. The CDR3 length is 15 residues. CDR1 and CDR2 (germline): GTSNPN, SVGIG (reference sequence). CDR3 region: CAWSAGQGDYNEQFF. For the CDR3, the DNA is TGTGCCTGGAGCGCAGGACAGGGGGACTACAATGAGCAGTTCTTC.

This chain joins TRBV9 and TRBJ2-7, with 11 bases matching TRBD2. The CDR3 has 14 amino acids. Per the germline V gene, CDR1 is SGDLS and CDR2 is YYNGEE. Trimming at V came to 7 bases and at J to 3 bases, leaving 6 bases not matched to a gene. Here the CDR3 reads CASARLAGSYEQYF. Here the CDR3 DNA reads TGTGCCAGCGCCCGACTAGCGGGGAGCTACGAGCAGTACTTC.

V is TRBV9 and J is TRBJ2-5; TRBD1 matches at 8 bases. The CDR3 has 15 amino acids. V was pared by 0 bases and J by 5 bases, with 6 bases of the junction left unmatched. Germline V gene data show CDR1 as SGDLS and CDR2 as YYNGEE. In DNA, the CDR3 is TGTGCCAGCAGCGTAGCAGACAGGGGATACGAGACCCAGTACTTC. It translates to CASSVADRGYETQYF.

This clone is a singleton in its sample. V and J are TRBV5-4 and TRBJ2-5, with TRBD2 matching over 7 bases. The germline CDR1 and CDR2 sequences are SGHNT and YYREEE (reference sequence). The CDR3 runs to 14 residues. J was trimmed by 5 bases and V by 5 bases; bases with no gene match: 9. CDR3 sequence (DNA): TGTGCCAGCAGGAATTCTCAGGGAGGGGAGACCCAGTACTTC. Translated: CASRNSQGGETQYF.

The table lists this clone with a count of one. The J gene is TRBJ2-1, the V gene TRBV7-9; 7 nucleotides agree with TRBD1. The junction had 3 bases not matched to a gene; V was cut back by 3 bases and J by 4 bases. The germline gives CDR1 SEHNR, CDR2 FQNEAQ (reference sequence). The CDR3 has 14 residues. In DNA, the CDR3 is TGTGCCAGCAGCTTCAAGGGGGCGTACAATGAGCAGTTCTTC. This sequence encodes CASSFKGAYNEQFF.

V gene TRBV7-6 combines with J gene TRBJ2-1, with 8 bases lining up with TRBD1. With 6 bases clipped from V and 0 bases from J, the junction kept 7 bases outside the gene matches. The germline gives CDR1 SGHVS, CDR2 FNYEAQ. This CDR3 is built from 16 residues. CDR3 sequence (DNA): TGTGCCAGCAGTCGACAGGGGTCCAGCTCCTACAATGAGCAGTTCTTC. Translating it yields CASSRQGSSSYNEQFF.

This chain uses TRBV5-1 with TRBJ2-5; D is possibly TRBD1 (6 bases). The CDR3 sequence is 13 residues long. With 4 bases removed from V and 3 bases from J, the gap between germline ends came to 10 bases. CDR1 and CDR2 (germline): SGHRS, YFSETQ. The CDR3 DNA reads TGCGCCAGCAGCCGGACAGCCGAAGAGACCCAGTACTTC. This sequence encodes CASSRTAEETQYF.

The chain has TRBV14 and TRBJ2-1; 7 bases are shared with TRBD2. The CDR3 consists of 15 residues. Germline CDR1 and CDR2: SGHDN and FVKESK. V lost 0 bases, J lost 3 bases, and 2 bases stayed unmatched. In DNA form, the CDR3 reads TGTGCCAGCAGCCAAGAGGCTAGCGGCTACAATGAGCAGTTCTTC. It is translated as CASSQEASGYNEQFF.

V and J are TRBV2 and TRBJ2-1; TRBD1 matches 7 bases. This CDR3 comprises 15 residues. Germline V CDR1 and CDR2: SNHLY, FYNNEI. With 8 bases clipped from V and 11 bases from J, the junction kept 18 bases outside the gene matches. The CDR3, as DNA: TGTGCCAGCCAGTGGTCCACCTACACACAGGGGCAGCAGTTCTTC. This sequence encodes CASQWSTYTQGQQFF.

The chain has TRBV5-1 and TRBJ1-1; D is uncertain. This CDR3 has 13 residues. CDR1 is SGHRS and CDR2 is YFSETQ in the germline V gene. V was shortened by 1 base and J by 3 bases, with 7 bases between the two germline ends. CDR3 residues: CASSLLAYTEAFF. The DNA for the CDR3 is TGCGCCAGCAGCTTGCTGGCTTACACTGAAGCTTTCTTT. Filled out from reference TRBV5-1 and TRBJ1-1, the complete variable domain reads KAGVTQTPRYLIKTRGQQVTLSCSPISGHRSVSWYQQTPGQGLQFLFEYFSETQRNKGNFPGRFSGRQFSNSRSEMNVSTLELGDSALYLCASSLLAYTEAFFGQGTRLTVV.

The chain uses TRBV5-1 and TRBJ2-7, with 8 bases matching TRBD1. V dropped 0 bases and J dropped 5; count of bases not matched to a gene: 10. This CDR3 comprises 16 residues. Per the germline V gene, CDR1 is SGHRS and CDR2 is YFSETQ. This CDR3 reads CASSLGVVQGAHEQYF. In DNA, the CDR3 is TGCGCCAGCAGCTTGGGAGTCGTTCAGGGGGCCCACGAGCAGTACTTC. Combining the CDR3 with reference TRBV5-1 and TRBJ2-7 gives the whole variable domain KAGVTQTPRYLIKTRGQQVTLSCSPISGHRSVSWYQQTPGQGLQFLFEYFSETQRNKGNFPGRFSGRQFSNSRSEMNVSTLELGDSALYLCASSLGVVQGAHEQYFGPGTRLTVT.